This is a list of T cell receptor beta chains from one sample in a study of blood T cell repertoires in COVID-19. Using immunoSEQ multiplex PCR, the repertoire was profiled, and TCRdb retains in-frame clones only, with some absent. The sample has 210,000 or so clones, around 90% seen once. Sequenced: peripheral blood. These receptors were collected from a man aged 40-49 years with acute or convalescent COVID-19. Each CDR3 is given with its conserved first and last residue. The D gene is left open where the match is weak. Clone size is given for some rows only: seen once, a few or many times, or a class if the clone is expanded.

CDR3 length: 12; V gene: TRBV5-1; D gene: -; J gene: TRBJ2-2; clone size: few; CDR3 protein: CASTLLAGELFF; CDR3 DNA: TGCGCCAGCACCCTCCTTGCCGGGGAGCTGTTTTTT
CDR3 length: 18; V gene: TRBV21-1; D gene: -; J gene: TRBJ2-3; clone size: -; CDR3 protein: CASSKCALKRGSTDTQYF; CDR3 DNA: TGTGCCAGCAGCAAATGCGCTCTGAAGCGGGGGAGCACAGATACGCAGTATTTT
CDR3 length: 14; V gene: TRBV6-6; D gene: TRBD2; J gene: TRBJ2-7; clone size: once; CDR3 protein: CASSYRGGSDEQYF; CDR3 DNA: TGTGCCAGCAGTTACCGGGGGGGCAGCGACGAGCAGTACTTC
CDR3 length: 14; V gene: TRBV6-2/TRBV6-3; D gene: TRBD1; J gene: TRBJ2-1; clone size: -; CDR3 protein: CASSPDRAYNEQFF; CDR3 DNA: TGTGCCAGCAGTCCCGACAGGGCTTACAATGAGCAGTTCTTC
CDR3 length: 20; V gene: TRBV7-6; D gene: TRBD2; J gene: TRBJ2-5; clone size: -; CDR3 protein: CASSLTGKTGLADSRETQYF; CDR3 DNA: TGTGCCAGCAGCTTAACGGGGAAAACGGGACTAGCGGACTCGCGGGAGACCCAGTACTTC
CDR3 length: 16; V gene: TRBV28; D gene: TRBD1; J gene: TRBJ2-7; clone size: -; CDR3 protein: CASSSSGTGRAYEQYF; CDR3 DNA: TGTGCCAGCAGTTCTTCCGGGACAGGGAGGGCCTACGAGCAGTACTTC
CDR3 length: 15; V gene: TRBV29-1; D gene: TRBD1; J gene: TRBJ2-7; clone size: -; CDR3 protein: CSVVSGTGVFYEQYF; CDR3 DNA: TGCAGCGTTGTATCCGGGACAGGGGTTTTCTACGAGCAGTACTTC
CDR3 length: 11; V gene: TRBV30; D gene: -; J gene: TRBJ2-3; clone size: -; CDR3 protein: CAWTGGRTQYF; CDR3 DNA: TGTGCCTGGACAGGGGGGAGGACGCAGTATTTT
CDR3 length: 15; V gene: TRBV5-1; D gene: -; J gene: TRBJ2-1; clone size: -; CDR3 protein: CASSVDRAGGNEQFF; CDR3 DNA: TGCGCCAGCAGCGTAGACAGGGCGGGGGGCAATGAGCAGTTCTTC
CDR3 length: 13; V gene: TRBV5-1; D gene: TRBD2; J gene: TRBJ2-5; clone size: -; CDR3 protein: CASSWREGETQYF; CDR3 DNA: TGCGCCAGCAGCTGGAGGGAGGGAGAGACCCAGTACTTC
CDR3 length: 13; V gene: TRBV5-8; D gene: -; J gene: TRBJ1-2; clone size: -; CDR3 protein: CASSHTGTDGYTF; CDR3 DNA: TGTGCCAGCAGCCATACAGGGACGGACGGCTACACCTTC
CDR3 length: 13; V gene: TRBV13; D gene: -; J gene: TRBJ2-7; clone size: -; CDR3 protein: CASSLGGRDEQYF; CDR3 DNA: TGTGCCAGCAGCTTAGGGGGCCGAGACGAGCAGTACTTC
CDR3 length: 14; V gene: TRBV2; D gene: -; J gene: TRBJ1-5; clone size: -; CDR3 protein: CASTGGAGDQPQHF; CDR3 DNA: TGTGCCAGCACGGGGGGGGCGGGCGATCAGCCCCAGCATTTT
CDR3 length: 11; V gene: TRBV12-3/TRBV12-4; D gene: -; J gene: TRBJ1-1; clone size: once; CDR3 protein: CASTLFTEAFF; CDR3 DNA: TGTGCCAGCACCCTGTTCACTGAAGCTTTCTTT
CDR3 length: 14; V gene: TRBV5-5; D gene: -; J gene: TRBJ1-2; clone size: -; CDR3 protein: CASSFGPLRDGYTF; CDR3 DNA: TGTGCCAGCAGCTTCGGACCCTTGAGGGATGGCTACACCTTC